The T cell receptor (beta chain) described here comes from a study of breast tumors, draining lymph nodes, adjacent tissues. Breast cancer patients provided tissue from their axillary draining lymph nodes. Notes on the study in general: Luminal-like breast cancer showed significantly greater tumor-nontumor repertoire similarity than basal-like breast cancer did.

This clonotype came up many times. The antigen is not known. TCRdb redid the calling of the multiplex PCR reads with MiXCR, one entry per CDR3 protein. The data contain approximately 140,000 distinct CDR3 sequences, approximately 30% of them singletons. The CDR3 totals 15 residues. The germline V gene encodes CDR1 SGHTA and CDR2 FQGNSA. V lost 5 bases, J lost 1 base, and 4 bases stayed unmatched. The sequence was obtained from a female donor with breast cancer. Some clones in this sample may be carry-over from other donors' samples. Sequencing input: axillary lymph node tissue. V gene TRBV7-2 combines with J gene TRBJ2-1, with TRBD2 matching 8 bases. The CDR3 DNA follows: TGTGCCAGCAGCAGGCGGGGGGATTCCTACAATGAGCAGTTCTTC. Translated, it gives CASSRRGDSYNEQFF.